This T cell receptor (beta chain) was observed in a study of blood T cell repertoires in COVID-19. Study context: Collection of acute and convalescent COVID-19 samples took place in the United States, Italy and Spain. Sample material is recorded as cDNA or gDNA derived from T cells, B-cell-depleted T cells, or PBMCs.

Trimming cost V 2 bases and J 4 bases, with 11 bases left between them. Germline CDR1 and CDR2: GTSNPN and SVGIG (reference sequence). This CDR3 region has 13 residues. In the source study's methods: For nucleated cells, counts were estimated from reference gene primer amplification. TCRdb's copy holds only in-frame clones and misses some; the assay was immunoSEQ multiplex PCR. The V and J calls and the clone size are those of that table, but D and trimming were determined from the DNA. Seen here are some 120,000 clones, around 80% observed once, and the top ten hold 10% to 15%. Sequenced material: peripheral blood. The TCR originated in a woman aged 55-69 years with acute or convalescent COVID-19. The J gene is TRBJ1-1, the V gene TRBV30, with D unclear. The CDR3 DNA reads TGTGCCTGGAGTACCGGCGCGGGCACTGAAGCTTTCTTT. Amino acid sequence: CAWSTGAGTEAFF.